Described below is a single T cell receptor (beta chain) sequence and its context. Trimming cost V 5 bases and J 6 bases, with 19 bases left between them. The CDR3 is 15 amino acids. CDR1 is MNHEY, CDR2 SMNVEV, per germline (reference sequence). The data stem from a study of long-term antiretroviral therapy in people with HIV. They ran version v3.0 of the immunoSEQ assay at survey level. Clones were read by immunoSEQ multiplex PCR, and TCRdb kept only the in-frame ones, dropping some. The sample shows about 28,000 clones, nearly 95% of them seen only once. The V gene is TRBV27, the J gene TRBJ1-1; D is perhaps TRBD1 (5 bases). The sequence was collected from a man aged 40-50 years with HIV. Sequencing used unsorted PBMCs, obtained 6.2 years after starting antiretroviral therapy. The CDR3 here is CASSTHQGEKAEAFF. The CDR3 region has the DNA TGTGCCAGCAGTACCCATCAAGGGGAAAAGGCTGAAGCTTTCTTT.